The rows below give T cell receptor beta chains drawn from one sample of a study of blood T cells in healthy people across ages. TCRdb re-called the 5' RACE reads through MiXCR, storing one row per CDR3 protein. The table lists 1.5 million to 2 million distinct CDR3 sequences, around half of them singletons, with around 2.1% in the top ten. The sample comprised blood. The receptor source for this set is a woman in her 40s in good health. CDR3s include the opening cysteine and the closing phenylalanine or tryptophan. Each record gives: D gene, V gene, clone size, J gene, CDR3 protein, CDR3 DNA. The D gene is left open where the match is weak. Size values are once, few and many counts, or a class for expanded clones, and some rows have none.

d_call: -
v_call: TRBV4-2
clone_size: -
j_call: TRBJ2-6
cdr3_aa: CASSHPPGRTISGANVLTF
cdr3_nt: TGTGCCAGCAGCCACCCGCCGGGACGGACCATCTCTGGGGCCAACGTCCTGACTTTC

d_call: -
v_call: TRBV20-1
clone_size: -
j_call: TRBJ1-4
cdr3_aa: CSASTTGTLGEKLFF
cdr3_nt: TGCAGTGCTAGTACGACTGGGACGTTGGGTGAAAAACTGTTTTTT

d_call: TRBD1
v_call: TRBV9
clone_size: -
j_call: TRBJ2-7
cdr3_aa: CASSVVGGTGNYEQYF
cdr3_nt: TGTGCCAGCAGCGTAGTTGGCGGGACAGGGAACTACGAGCAGTACTTC

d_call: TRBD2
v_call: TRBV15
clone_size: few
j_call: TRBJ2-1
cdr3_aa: CATSRGSAGAYNEQFF
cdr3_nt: TGTGCCACCAGCAGAGGGTCAGCGGGGGCCTACAATGAGCAGTTCTTC

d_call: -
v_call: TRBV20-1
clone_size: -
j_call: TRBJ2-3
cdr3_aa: CSARDGQSLIITDTQYF
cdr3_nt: TGCAGTGCTAGAGATGGGCAGAGCCTTATTATCACAGATACGCAGTATTTT

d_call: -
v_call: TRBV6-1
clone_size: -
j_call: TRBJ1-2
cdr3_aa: CASKGREDYGYTF
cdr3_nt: TGTGCCTCCAAGGGAAGGGAGGACTATGGCTACACCTTC

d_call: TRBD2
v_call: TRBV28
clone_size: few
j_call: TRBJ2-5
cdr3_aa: CASSLTGGLAGQETQYF
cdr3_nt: TGTGCCAGCAGTTTAACGGGGGGACTAGCGGGGCAAGAGACCCAGTACTTC

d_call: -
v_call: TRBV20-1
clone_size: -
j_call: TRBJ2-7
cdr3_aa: CSARTGRPSSYEQYF
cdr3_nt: TGCAGTGCTAGGACAGGTAGACCGAGCTCCTACGAGCAGTACTTC

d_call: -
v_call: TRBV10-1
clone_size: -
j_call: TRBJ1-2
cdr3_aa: CASKVTGWLHGYTF
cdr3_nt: TGCGCCAGCAAAGTGACGGGGTGGCTTCATGGCTACACCTTC

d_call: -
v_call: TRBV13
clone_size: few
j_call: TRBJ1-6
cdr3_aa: CASSLGKGPNSPLHF
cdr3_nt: TGTGCCAGCAGCTTAGGCAAGGGTCCGAATTCACCCCTCCACTTT

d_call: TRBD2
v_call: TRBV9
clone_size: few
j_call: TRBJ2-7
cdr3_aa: CASSVGAGESSYEQYF
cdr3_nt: TGTGCCAGCAGCGTAGGAGCGGGGGAGAGCTCCTACGAGCAGTACTTC

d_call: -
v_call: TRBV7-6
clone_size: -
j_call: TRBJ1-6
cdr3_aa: CASSLGGGSDSPLHF
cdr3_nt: TGTGCCAGCAGCTTAGGGGGCGGGTCGGATTCACCCCTCCACTTT

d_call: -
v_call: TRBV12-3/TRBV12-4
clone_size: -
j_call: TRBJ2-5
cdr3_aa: CASSTGQGVRDEQYF
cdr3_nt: TGTGCCAGCAGCACGGGGCAGGGAGTCAGAGATGAGCAGTACTTC

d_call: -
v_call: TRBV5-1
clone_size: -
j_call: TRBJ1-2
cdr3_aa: CASSLGRGDGYTF
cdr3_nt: TGTGCCAGCAGTTTGGGCAGGGGAGATGGCTACACCTTC

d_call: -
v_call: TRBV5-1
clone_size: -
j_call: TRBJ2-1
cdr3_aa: CASSLAGQTYNEQFF
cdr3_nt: TGCGCCAGCAGCTTGGCAGGACAGACGTACAATGAGCAGTTCTTC

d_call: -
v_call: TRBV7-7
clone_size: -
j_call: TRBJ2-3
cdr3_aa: CASSPTATTDTQYF
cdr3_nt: TGTGCTAGCAGCCCCACAGCGACCACAGATACGCAGTATTTT

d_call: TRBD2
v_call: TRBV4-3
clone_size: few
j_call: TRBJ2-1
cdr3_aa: CASSQEPTLAGIVNEQFF
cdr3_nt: TGCGCCAGCAGCCAAGAGCCGACCCTAGCGGGGATAGTTAATGAGCAGTTCTTC

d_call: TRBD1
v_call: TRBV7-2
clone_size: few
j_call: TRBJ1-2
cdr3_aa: CASSNRQGEFGYTF
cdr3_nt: TGTGCCAGCAGCAATCGACAGGGGGAATTTGGCTACACCTTC

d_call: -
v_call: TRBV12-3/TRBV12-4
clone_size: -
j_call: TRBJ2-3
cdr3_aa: CASSLVVIDTQYF
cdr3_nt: TGTGCCAGCAGCCTCGTCGTGATAGATACGCAGTATTTT

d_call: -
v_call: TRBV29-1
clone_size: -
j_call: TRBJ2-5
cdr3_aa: CSVVNSETQYF
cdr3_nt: TGCAGCGTTGTCAACTCAGAGACCCAGTACTTC

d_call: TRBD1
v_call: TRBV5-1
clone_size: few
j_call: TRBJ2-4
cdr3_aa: CASSLAKVTGDNKNIQYF
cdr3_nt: TGCGCCAGCAGCTTGGCCAAAGTTACAGGGGACAACAAAAACATTCAGTACTTC

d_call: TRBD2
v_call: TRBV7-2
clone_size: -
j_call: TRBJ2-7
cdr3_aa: CASSSLRGAGTYEQYF
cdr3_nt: TGTGCCAGCAGCTCACTGCGGGGGGCGGGGACCTACGAGCAGTACTTC